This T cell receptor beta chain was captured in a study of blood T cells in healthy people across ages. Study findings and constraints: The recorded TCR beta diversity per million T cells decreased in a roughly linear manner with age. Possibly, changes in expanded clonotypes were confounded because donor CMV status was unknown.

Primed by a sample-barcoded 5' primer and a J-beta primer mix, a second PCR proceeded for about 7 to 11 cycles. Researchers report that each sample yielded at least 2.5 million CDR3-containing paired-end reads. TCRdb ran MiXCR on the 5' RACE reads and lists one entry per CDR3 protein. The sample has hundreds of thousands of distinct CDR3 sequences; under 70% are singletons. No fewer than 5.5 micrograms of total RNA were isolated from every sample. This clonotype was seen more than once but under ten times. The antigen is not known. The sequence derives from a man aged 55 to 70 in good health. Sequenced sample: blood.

DNA for the CDR3: TGCAGTACCACCCTAACTAGCGCCTACAATGAGCAGTTCTTC. As protein: CSTTLTSAYNEQFF. The V gene is TRBV20-1, the J gene TRBJ2-1; the match to TRBD2 covers 7 bases. The junction had 9 bases not matched to a gene; V was cut back by 8 bases and J by 2 bases. Germline V lookup: CDR1 DFQATT, CDR2 SNEGSKA (reference sequence). The CDR3 runs to 14 residues.